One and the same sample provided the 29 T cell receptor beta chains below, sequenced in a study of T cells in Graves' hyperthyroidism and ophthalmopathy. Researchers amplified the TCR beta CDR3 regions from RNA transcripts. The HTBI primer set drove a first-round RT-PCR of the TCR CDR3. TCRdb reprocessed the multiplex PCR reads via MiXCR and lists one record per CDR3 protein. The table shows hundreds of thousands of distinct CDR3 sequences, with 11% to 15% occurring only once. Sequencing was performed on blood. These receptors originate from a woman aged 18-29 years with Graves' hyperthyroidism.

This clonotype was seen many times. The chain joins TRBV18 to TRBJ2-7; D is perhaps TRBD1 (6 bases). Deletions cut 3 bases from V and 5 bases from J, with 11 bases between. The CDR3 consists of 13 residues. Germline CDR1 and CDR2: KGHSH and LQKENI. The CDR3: CASSPLQGNEQYF. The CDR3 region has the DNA TGTGCCAGCTCACCGTTACAGGGAAACGAGCAGTACTTC.

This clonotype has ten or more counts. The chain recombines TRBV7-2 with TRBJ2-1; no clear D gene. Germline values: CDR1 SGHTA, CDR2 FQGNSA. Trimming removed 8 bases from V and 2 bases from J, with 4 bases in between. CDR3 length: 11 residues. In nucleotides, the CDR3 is TGTGCCAGCGGGACCTACAATGAGCAGTTCTTC. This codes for CASGTYNEQFF.

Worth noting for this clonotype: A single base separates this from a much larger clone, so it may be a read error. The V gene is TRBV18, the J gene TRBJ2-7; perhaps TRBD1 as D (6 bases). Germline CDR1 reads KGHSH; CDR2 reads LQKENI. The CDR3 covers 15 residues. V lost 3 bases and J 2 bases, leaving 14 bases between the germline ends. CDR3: CASSPSGTPPYEQYF. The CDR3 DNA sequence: TGTGCCAGCTCACCGTCCGGGACACCCCCCTACGAGCAGTACTTC.

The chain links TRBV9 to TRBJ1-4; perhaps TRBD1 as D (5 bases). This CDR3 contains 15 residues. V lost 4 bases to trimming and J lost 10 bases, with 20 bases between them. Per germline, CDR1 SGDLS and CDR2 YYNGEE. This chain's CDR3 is CASSPPGSGPGKLFF. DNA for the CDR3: TGTGCCAGCAGCCCTCCAGGGTCCGGCCCGGGAAAACTGTTTTTT.

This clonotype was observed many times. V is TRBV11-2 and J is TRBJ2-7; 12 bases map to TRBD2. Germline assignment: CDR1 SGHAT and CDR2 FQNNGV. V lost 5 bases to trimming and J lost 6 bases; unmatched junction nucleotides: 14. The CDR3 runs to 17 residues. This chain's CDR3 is CASSTIRTSGTPREQYF. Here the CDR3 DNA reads TGTGCCAGCAGCACTATCAGGACTAGCGGGACCCCTCGCGAGCAGTACTTC.

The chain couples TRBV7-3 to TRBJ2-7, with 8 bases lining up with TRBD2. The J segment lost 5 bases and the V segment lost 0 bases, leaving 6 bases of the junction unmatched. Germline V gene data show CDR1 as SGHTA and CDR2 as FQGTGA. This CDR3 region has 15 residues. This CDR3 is CASSLTPGTRNEQYF. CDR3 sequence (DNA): TGTGCCAGCAGCTTAACCCCCGGGACTAGGAACGAGCAGTACTTC.

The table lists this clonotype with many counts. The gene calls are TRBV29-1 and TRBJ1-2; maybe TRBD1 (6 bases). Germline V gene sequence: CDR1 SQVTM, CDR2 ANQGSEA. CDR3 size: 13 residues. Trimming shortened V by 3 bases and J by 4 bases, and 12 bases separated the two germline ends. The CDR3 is CSVDPGAGYGYTF. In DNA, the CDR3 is TGCAGCGTTGACCCGGGGGCCGGCTATGGCTACACCTTC.

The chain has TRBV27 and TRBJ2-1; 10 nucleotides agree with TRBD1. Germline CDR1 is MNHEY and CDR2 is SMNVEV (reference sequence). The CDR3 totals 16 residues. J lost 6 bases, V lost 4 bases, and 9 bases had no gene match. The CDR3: CASSSFRDRGGNEQFF. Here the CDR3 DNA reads TGTGCCAGCAGTTCCTTCCGGGACAGGGGCGGCAATGAGCAGTTCTTC.

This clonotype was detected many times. In nucleotides, the CDR3 is TGTGCCAGCAGTGATCCGGACGGGGCGAACACTGAAGCTTTCTTT. Protein sequence: CASSDPDGANTEAFF. The V gene is TRBV2, the J gene TRBJ1-1; a possible D gene is TRBD1 (5 bases). The CDR3 is 15 residues long. V lost 3 bases and J lost 1, with 12 bases in between. Germline loops: CDR1 SNHLY, CDR2 FYNNEI.

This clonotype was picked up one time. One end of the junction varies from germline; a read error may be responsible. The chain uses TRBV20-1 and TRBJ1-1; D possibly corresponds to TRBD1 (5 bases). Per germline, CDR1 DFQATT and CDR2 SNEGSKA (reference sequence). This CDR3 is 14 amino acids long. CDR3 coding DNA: TGCAGTGCTAGTAGCCTCGACAGACCGATTGAAGCTCTCTTT. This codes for CSASSLDRPIEALF.

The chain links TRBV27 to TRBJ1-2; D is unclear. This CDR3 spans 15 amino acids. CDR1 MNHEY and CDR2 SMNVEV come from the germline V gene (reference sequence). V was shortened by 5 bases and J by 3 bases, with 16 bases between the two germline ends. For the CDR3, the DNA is TGTGCCAGCAGTGCCCTCTCCAGGAGCGACTATGGCTACACCTTC. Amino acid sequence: CASSALSRSDYGYTF.

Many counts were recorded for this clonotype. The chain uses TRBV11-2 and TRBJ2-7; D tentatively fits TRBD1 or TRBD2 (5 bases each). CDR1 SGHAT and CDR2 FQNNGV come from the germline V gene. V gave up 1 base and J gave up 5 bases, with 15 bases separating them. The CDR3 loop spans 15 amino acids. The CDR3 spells CASSLVAGARNEQYF. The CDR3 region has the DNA TGTGCCAGCAGCTTAGTGGCCGGGGCGCGGAACGAGCAGTACTTC.

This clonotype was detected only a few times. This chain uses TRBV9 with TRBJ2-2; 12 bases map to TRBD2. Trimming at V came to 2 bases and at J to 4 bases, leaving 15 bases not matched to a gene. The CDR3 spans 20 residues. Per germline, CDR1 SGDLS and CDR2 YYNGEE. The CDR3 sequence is CASSVNPRTSGIDGTGELFF. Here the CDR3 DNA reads TGTGCCAGCAGCGTCAACCCTCGGACTAGCGGGATAGATGGCACCGGGGAGCTGTTTTTT.

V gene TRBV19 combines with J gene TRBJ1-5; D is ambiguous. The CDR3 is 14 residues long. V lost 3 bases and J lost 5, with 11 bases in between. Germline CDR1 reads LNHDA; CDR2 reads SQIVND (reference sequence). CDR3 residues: CASSIDYQDQPQHF. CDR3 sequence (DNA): TGTGCCAGTAGTATCGATTATCAGGATCAGCCCCAGCATTTT.

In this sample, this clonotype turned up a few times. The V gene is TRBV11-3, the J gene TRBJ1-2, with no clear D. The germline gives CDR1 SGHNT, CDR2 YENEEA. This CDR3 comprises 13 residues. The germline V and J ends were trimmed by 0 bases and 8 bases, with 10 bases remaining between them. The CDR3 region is CASSLELTGGYTF. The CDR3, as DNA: TGTGCCAGCAGCTTAGAACTCACCGGGGGCTACACCTTC.

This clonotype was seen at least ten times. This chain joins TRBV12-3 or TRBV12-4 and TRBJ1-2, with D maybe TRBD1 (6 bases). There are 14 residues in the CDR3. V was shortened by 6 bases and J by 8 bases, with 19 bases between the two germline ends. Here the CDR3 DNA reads TGTGCCAGCAGCCCGAGGGGGACATACTGGGGCTACACCTTC. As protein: CASSPRGTYWGYTF.

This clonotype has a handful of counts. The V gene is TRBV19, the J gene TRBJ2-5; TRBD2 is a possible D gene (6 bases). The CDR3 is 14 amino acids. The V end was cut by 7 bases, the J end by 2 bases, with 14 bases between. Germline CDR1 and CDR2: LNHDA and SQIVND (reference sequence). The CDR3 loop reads CASTNSGEQETQYF. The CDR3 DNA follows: TGTGCCAGTACCAATTCGGGGGAACAAGAGACCCAGTACTTC. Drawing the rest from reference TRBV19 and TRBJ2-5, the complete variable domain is DGGITQSPKYLFRKEGQNVTLSCEQNLNHDAMYWYRQDPGQGLRLIYYSQIVNDFQKGDIAEGYSVSREKKESFPLTVTSAQKNPTAFYLCASTNSGEQETQYFGPGTRLLVL.

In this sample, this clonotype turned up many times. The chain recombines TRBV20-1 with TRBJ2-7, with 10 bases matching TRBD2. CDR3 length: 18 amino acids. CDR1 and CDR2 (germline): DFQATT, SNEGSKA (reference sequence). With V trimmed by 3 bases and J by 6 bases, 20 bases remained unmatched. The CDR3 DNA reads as TGCAGTGCTAGTCAGGCTAGCGGGAGCCAACCTAGCTGGGGCGAGCAGTACTTC. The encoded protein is CSASQASGSQPSWGEQYF.

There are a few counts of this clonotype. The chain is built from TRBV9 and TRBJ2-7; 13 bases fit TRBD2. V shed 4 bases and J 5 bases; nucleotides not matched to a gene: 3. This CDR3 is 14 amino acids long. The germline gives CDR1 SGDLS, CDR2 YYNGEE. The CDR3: CASSWTSGSNEQYF. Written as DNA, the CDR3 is TGTGCCAGCAGCTGGACTAGCGGGAGTAACGAGCAGTACTTC.

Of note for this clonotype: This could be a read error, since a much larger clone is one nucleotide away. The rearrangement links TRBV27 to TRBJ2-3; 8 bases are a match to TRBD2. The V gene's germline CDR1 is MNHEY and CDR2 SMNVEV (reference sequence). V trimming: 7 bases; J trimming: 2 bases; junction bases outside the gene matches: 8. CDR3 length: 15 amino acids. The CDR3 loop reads CASMGVAGPTDTQYF. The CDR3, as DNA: TGTGCCAGCATGGGGGTAGCGGGACCCACAGATACGCAGTATTTT.

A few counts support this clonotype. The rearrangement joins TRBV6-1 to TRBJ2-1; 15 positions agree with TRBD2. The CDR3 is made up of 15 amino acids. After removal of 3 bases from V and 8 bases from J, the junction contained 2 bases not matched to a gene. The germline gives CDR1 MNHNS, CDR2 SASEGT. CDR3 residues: CASSEGLAGGYEQFF. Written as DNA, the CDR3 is TGTGCCAGCAGTGAGGGACTAGCGGGAGGTTATGAGCAGTTCTTC.

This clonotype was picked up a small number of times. The CDR3 sequence: CASSQEGQGGYNEQFF. The CDR3 bases are TGCGCCAGCAGCCAAGAAGGGCAGGGCGGGTACAATGAGCAGTTCTTC. The V call is TRBV4-1, the J call TRBJ2-1; D may correspond to TRBD1 or TRBD2 (5 bases each). Germline V gene lookup returns CDR1 MGHRA and CDR2 YSYEKL. The V and J ends lost 0 bases and 4 bases respectively, with 13 bases between them. The CDR3 consists of 16 residues.

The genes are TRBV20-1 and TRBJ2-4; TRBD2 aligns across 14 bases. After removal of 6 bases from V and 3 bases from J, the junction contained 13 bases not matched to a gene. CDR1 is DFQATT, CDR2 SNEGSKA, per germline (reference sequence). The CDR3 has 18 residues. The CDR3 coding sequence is TGCAGTGCCCCGGGACTAGCGGGAGCCGGGGGTAGCAAAAACATTCAGTACTTC. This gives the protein CSAPGLAGAGGSKNIQYF.

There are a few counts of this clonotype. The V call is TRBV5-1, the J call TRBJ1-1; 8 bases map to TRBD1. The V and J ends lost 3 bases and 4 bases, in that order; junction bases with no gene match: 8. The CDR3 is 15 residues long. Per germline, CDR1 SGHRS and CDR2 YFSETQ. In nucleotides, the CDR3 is TGCGCCAGCAGCTGGGGGGGCAGGGGGCTCACTGAAGCTTTCTTT. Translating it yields CASSWGGRGLTEAFF. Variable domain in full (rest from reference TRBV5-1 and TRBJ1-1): KAGVTQTPRYLIKTRGQQVTLSCSPISGHRSVSWYQQTPGQGLQFLFEYFSETQRNKGNFPGRFSGRQFSNSRSEMNVSTLELGDSALYLCASSWGGRGLTEAFFGQGTRLTVV.

CDR3: CATSRDRDTQYF. The CDR3 coding sequence is TGTGCCACCAGCAGAGATAGAGATACGCAGTATTTT. The chain links TRBV15 to TRBJ2-3; no firm D call. The CDR3 extends over 12 amino acids. Germline values: CDR1 LNHNV, CDR2 YYDKDF (reference sequence). V lost 0 bases and J 5 bases, leaving 3 bases between the germline ends.

The CDR3 protein is CASSQLLAGKDGELFF. DNA for the CDR3: TGCGCCAGCAGCCAACTCCTAGCGGGAAAAGACGGGGAGCTGTTTTTT. The rearrangement joins TRBV4-1 to TRBJ2-2; TRBD2 matches at 9 bases. The CDR3 totals 16 residues. Per germline, CDR1 MGHRA and CDR2 YSYEKL. With V trimmed by 2 bases and J by 7 bases, 8 bases remained unmatched.

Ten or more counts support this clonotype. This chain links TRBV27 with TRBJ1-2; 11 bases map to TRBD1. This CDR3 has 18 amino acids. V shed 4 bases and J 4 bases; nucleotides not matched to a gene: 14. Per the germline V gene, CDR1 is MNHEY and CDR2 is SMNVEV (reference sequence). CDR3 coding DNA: TGTGCCAGCAGTTCCCTCGGGGGGACAGGGGGATGGAGCTATGGCTACACCTTC. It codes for CASSSLGGTGGWSYGYTF.

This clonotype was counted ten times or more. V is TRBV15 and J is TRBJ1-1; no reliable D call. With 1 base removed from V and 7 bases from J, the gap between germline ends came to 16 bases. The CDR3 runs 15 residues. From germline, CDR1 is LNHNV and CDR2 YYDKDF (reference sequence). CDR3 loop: CATSRADSELNEAFF. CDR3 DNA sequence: TGTGCCACCAGCAGAGCAGATTCTGAGTTAAATGAAGCTTTCTTT.

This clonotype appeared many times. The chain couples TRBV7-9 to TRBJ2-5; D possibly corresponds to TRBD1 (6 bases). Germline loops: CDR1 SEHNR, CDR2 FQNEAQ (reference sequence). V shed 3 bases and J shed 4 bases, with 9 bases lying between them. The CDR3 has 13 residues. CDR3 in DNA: TGTGCCAGCAGCTTCGCCAGGGGAGAGACCCAGTACTTC. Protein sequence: CASSFARGETQYF.